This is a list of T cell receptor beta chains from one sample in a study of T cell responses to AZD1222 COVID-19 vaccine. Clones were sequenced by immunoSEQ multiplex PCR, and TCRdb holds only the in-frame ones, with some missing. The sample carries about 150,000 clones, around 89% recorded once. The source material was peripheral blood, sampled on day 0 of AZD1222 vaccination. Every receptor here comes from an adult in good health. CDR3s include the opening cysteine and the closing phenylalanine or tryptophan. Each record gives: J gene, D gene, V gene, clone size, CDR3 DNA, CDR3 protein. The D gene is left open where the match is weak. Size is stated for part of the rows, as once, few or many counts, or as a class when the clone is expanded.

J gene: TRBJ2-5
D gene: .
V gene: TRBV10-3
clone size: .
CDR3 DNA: TGTGCCATCCAGGGGGAGACTAGCGTAGAGACCCAGTACTTC
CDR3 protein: CAIQGETSVETQYF

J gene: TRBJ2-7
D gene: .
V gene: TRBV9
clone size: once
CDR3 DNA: TGTGCCAGCAGCCCCCGTGAGGGTAGGTACTACGAGCAGTACTTC
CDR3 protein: CASSPREGRYYEQYF

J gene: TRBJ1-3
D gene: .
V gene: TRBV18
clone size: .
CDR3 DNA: TGTGCCAGCTCGGGGGGATCTGGAAACACCATATATTTT
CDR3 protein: CASSGGSGNTIYF

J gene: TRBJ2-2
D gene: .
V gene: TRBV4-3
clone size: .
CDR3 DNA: TGCGCCAGCAGCCAAGATATGACTGGACTCGGGGAGCTGTTTTTT
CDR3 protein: CASSQDMTGLGELFF

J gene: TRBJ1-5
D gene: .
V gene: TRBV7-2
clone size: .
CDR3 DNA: TGTGCCAGCAGCTTAAACAGGGAACAGCCCCAGCATTTT
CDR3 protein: CASSLNREQPQHF

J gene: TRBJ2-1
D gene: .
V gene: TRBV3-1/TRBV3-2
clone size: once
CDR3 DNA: TGTGCCAGCAGCCAAGAAGGGGCTGGGAATGAGCAGTTCTTC
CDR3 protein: CASSQEGAGNEQFF

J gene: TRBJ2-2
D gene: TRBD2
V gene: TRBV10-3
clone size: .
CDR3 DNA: TGTGCCATCAGCGGGGGGGACACCGGGGAGCTGTTTTTT
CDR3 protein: CAISGGDTGELFF

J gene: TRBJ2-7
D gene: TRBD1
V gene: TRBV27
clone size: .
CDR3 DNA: TGTGCCAGCAGTTACCAACTGCGGGACAGGGACTACGAGCAGTACTTC
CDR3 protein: CASSYQLRDRDYEQYF

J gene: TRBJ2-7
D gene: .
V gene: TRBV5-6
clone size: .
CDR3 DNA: TGTGCCAGCAGCCTCGCCAGGGGACTAACCTACGAGCAGTACTTC
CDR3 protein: CASSLARGLTYEQYF

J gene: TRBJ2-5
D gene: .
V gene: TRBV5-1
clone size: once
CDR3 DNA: TGCGCCAGCAGCCAAGGTCCCAGGGAGACCCAGTACTTC
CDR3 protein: CASSQGPRETQYF

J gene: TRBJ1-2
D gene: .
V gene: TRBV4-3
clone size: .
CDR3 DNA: TGCGCCAGCAGCCAAGAATTAAGGCAGAACTATGGCTACACCTTC
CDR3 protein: CASSQELRQNYGYTF

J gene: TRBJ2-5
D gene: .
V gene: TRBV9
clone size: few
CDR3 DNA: TGTGCCAGCAGCGCAGGAGTTCAACAAGAGACCCAGTACTTC
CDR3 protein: CASSAGVQQETQYF

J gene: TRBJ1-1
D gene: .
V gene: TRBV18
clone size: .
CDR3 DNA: TGTGCCAGCTCCCCCGGGGCGCAGGACACTGAAGCTTTCTTT
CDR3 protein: CASSPGAQDTEAFF

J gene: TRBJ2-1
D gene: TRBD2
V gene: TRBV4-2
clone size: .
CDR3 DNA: TGTGCCAGCAGCCAAGATTGGACTAGAGACGATGAGCAGTTCTTC
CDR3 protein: CASSQDWTRDDEQFF

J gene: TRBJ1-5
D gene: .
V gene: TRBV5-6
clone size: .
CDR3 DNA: TGTGCCAGCAGCTCGTGGACAGTTAGCAATCAGCCCCAGCATTTT
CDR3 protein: CASSSWTVSNQPQHF

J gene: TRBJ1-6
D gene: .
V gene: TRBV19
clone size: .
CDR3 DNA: TGTGCCAGTAGTATGGGGGGGCTCGGAAATTCACCCCTCCACTTT
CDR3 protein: CASSMGGLGNSPLHF

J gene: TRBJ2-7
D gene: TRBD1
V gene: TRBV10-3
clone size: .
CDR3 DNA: TGTGCCATCAGTGATAGGACAGGGGACTCCTACGAGCAGTACTTC
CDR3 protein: CAISDRTGDSYEQYF

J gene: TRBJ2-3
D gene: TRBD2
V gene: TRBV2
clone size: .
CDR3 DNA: TGTGCCAGCACTAGCGGGTTCACAGATACGCAGTATTTT
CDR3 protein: CASTSGFTDTQYF

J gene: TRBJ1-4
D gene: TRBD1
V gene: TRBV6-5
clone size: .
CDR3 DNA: TGTGCCAGCAGTTACACGAACAGGGGGGCTAATGAAAAACTGTTTTTT
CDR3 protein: CASSYTNRGANEKLFF

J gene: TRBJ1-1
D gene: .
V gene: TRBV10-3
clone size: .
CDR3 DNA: TGTGCCATCAGTGAGAGACAGTTGAACACTGAAGCTTTCTTT
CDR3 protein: CAISERQLNTEAFF

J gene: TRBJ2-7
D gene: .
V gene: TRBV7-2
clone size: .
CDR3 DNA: TGTGCCAGCAGCCGGCAGACTGACAGGTCCCCCTACGAGCAGTACTTC
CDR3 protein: CASSRQTDRSPYEQYF

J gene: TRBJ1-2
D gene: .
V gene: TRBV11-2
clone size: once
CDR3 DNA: TGTGCCAGCAGCTTATACAGGGACCCTAACTATGGCTACACCTTC
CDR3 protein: CASSLYRDPNYGYTF

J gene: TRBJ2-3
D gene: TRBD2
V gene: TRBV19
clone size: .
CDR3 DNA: TGTGCCAGTAGTATAGTAGCGGGGGGTAACACAGATACGCAGTATTTT
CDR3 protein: CASSIVAGGNTDTQYF

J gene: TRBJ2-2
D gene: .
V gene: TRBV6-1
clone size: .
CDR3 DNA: TGTGCCAGCAGTGAACTTCAAGGGGGAATCGGGGAGCTGTTTTTT
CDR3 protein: CASSELQGGIGELFF

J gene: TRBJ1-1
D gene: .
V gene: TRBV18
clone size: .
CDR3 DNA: TGTGCCAGCTCACCACAGTTACAGAGAAACACTGAAGCTTTCTTT
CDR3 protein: CASSPQLQRNTEAFF

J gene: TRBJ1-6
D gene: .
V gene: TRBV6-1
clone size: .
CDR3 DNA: TGTGCCAGCAGCGAAACAGTCAGCTCCTATAATTCACCCCTCCACTTT
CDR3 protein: CASSETVSSYNSPLHF

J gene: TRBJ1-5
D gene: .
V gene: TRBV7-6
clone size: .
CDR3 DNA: TGTGCCAGCAGCTTAGGCGGCAATAGCAATCAGCCCCAGCATTTT
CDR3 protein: CASSLGGNSNQPQHF

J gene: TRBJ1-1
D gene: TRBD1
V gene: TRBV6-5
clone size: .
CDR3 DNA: TGTGCCAGCAGTATTAGACAGGGTGGGTCTGAAGCTTTCTTT
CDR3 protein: CASSIRQGGSEAFF

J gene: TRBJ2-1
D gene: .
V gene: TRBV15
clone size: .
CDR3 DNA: TGTGCCACCAGCAGAGATCGCCTCACGAGGGGTGAGCAGTTCTTC
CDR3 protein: CATSRDRLTRGEQFF

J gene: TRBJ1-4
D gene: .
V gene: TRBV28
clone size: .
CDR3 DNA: TGTGCCAGCAGTTCCCCGGGACTTCTCTGGGAAAAACTGTTTTTT
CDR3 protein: CASSSPGLLWEKLFF

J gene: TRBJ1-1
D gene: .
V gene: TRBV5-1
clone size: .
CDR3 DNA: TGCGCCAGCAGCTTGGGGGGTCTGTGGGATGAAGCTTTCTTT
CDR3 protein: CASSLGGLWDEAFF

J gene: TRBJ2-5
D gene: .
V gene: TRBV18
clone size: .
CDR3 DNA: TGTGCCAGCTCACCACCACCGAAAAGCTACCAAGAGACCCAGTACTTC
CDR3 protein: CASSPPPKSYQETQYF

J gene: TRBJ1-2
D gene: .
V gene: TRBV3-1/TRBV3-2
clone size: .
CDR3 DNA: TGTGCCAGCAGCCCGGTTGGAAACTATGGCTACACCTTC
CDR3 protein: CASSPVGNYGYTF

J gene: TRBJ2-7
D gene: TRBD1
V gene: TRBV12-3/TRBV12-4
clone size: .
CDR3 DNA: TGTGCCAGCACTAAGGGACAGATCTACGAGCAGTACTTC
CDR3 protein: CASTKGQIYEQYF

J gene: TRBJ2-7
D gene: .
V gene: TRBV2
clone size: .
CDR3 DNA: TGTGCCAGCAGTGCCACCCACGAGCAGTACTTC
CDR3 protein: CASSATHEQYF

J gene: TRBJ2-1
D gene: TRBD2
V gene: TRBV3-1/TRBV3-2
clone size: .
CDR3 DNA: TGTGCCAGCAGCCAAGGGTCTAGCGGGGGGTGGGATGAGCAGTTCTTC
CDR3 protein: CASSQGSSGGWDEQFF

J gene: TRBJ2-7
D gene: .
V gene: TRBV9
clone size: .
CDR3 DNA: TGTGCCAGCAGCAGGCGGGGGCCCCCGGGAGAGCAGTACTTC
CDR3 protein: CASSRRGPPGEQYF

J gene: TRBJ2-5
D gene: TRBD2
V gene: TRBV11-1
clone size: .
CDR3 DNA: TGTGCCAGCAGCTTAGGAGGTAGCGGGGTTGAGACCCAGTACTTC
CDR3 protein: CASSLGGSGVETQYF

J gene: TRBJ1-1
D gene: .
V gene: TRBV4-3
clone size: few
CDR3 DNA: TGCGCCAGCAGCCAAGGGGGGACCCGGCTGAACACTGAAGCTTTCTTT
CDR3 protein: CASSQGGTRLNTEAFF

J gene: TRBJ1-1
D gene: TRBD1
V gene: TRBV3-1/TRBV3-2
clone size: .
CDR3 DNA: TGTGCCAGCAGCCCTAGTCAGGGGGCTGAAGCTTTCTTT
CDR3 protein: CASSPSQGAEAFF

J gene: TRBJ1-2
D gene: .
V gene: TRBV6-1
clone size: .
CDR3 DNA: TGTGCCAGCAGTGAAGGATGGGGGCGCGATTATGGCTACACCTTC
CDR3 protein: CASSEGWGRDYGYTF

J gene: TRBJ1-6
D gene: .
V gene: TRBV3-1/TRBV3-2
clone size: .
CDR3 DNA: TGTGCCAGCAGCCAAGATCTGGGATATAATTCACCCCTCCACTTT
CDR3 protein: CASSQDLGYNSPLHF

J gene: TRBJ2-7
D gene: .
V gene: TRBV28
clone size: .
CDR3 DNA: TGTGCCAGCAGTTTTACTTTACAGTACGAGCAGTACTTC
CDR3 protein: CASSFTLQYEQYF

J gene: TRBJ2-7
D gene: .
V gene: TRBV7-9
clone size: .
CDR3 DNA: TGTGCCAGCAGCGGCCATGGCAGGGTATTCGACGAGCAGTACTTC
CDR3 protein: CASSGHGRVFDEQYF

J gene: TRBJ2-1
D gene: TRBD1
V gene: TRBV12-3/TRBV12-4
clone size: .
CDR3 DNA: TGTGCCAGCAGCTTACAGGGGCGGTATGAGCAGTTCTTC
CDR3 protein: CASSLQGRYEQFF

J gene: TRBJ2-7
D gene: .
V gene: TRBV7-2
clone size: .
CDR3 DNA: TGTGCCAGCAGCTTGGGGGCAGACCTTTTCTACGAGCAGTACTTC
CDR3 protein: CASSLGADLFYEQYF

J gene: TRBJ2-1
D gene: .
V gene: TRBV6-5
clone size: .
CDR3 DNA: TGTGCCAGCAGTTACTCGACGTCGGGTGAGCAGTTCTTC
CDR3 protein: CASSYSTSGEQFF

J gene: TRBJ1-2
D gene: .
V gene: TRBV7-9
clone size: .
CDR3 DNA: TGTGCCAGCAGCCCAACAGGGAACTATGGCTACACCTTC
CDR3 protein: CASSPTGNYGYTF

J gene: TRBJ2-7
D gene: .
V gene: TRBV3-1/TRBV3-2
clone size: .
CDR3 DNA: TGTGCCAGCAGCCTAGGGACTCTTAAGAGCTCCTACGAGCAGTACTTC
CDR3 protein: CASSLGTLKSSYEQYF

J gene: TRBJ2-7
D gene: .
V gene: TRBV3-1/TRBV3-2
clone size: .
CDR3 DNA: TGTGCCAGCAGACACGCCCACGAGCAGTACTTC
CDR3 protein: CASRHAHEQYF

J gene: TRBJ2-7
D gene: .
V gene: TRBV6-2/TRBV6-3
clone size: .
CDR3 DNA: TGTGCCAGCAGTAGGGCCGCCTACGAGCAGTACTTC
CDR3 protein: CASSRAAYEQYF

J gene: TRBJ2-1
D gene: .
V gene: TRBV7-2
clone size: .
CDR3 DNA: TGTGCCAGCAGCTTAGCGGGGGCCTCCTACAATGAGCAGTTCTTC
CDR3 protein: CASSLAGASYNEQFF

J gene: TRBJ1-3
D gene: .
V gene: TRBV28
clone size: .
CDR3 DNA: TGTGCCAGCAGTTCCCAGGGTACTGGAAACACCATATATTTT
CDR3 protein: CASSSQGTGNTIYF

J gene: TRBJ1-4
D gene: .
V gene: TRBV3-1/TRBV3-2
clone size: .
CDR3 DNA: TGTGCCAGCAGCTCGGAGAGTGAAAAACTGTTTTTT
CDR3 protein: CASSSESEKLFF

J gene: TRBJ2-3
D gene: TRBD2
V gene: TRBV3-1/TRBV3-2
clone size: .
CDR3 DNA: TGTGCCAGCAGCCAAGATCGGCGGGGGGGCCTTGGTACGCAGTATTTT
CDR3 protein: CASSQDRRGGLGTQYF

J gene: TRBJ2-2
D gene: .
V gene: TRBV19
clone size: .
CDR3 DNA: TGTGCCAGTAGTGCGCAAGGGTCAGGGGAGCTGTTTTTT
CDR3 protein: CASSAQGSGELFF

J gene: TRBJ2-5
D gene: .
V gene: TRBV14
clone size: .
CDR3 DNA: TGTGCCAGCAGCCAAGATCCCGGGGGTTTGGAGACCCAGTACTTC
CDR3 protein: CASSQDPGGLETQYF

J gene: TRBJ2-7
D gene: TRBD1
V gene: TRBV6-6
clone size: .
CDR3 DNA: TGTGGGACTGGGACAGCGAAATACGAGCAGTACTTC
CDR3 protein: CGTGTAKYEQYF